This TCR beta chain came from a study of control samples from healthy donors and cancer patients. Generated by immunoSEQ multiplex PCR, the TCRdb table keeps only in-frame clones and is missing some. The sample lists 150,000 to 200,000 clones; around 90% were seen once. V gave up 3 bases and J gave up 1 base, with 16 bases separating them. CDR3 size: 17 residues. Germline-derived CDR1 and CDR2 are LNHDA and SQIVND (reference sequence). The receptor was isolated from a man aged 25 to 40 in good health. The chain employs TRBV19 and TRBJ1-3; D is perhaps TRBD1 (5 bases). The material sequenced was blood. CDR3 bases: TGTGCCAGTAGTATGGAAGGGACCTCTCGGTCTGGAAACACCATATATTTT. It specifies CASSMEGTSRSGNTIYF.